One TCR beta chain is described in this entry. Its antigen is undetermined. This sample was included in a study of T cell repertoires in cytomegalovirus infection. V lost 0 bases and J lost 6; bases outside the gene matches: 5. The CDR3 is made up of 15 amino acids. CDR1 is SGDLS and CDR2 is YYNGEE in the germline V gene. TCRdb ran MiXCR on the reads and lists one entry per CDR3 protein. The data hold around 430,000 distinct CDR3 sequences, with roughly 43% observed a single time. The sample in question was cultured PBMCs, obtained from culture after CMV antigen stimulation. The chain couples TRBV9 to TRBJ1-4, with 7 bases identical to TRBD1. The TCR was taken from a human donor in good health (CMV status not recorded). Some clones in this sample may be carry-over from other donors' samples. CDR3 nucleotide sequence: TGTGCCAGCAGCGTAGAGGGGACAGACCATGAAAAACTGTTTTTT. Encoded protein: CASSVEGTDHEKLFF.